These 7 T cell receptor beta chains were all obtained from the same sample, sequenced in a study of T cell repertoires in cytomegalovirus infection. TCRdb processed the reads anew with MiXCR; each CDR3 protein has one entry. The data show 630,000 or so distinct CDR3 sequences, with about 24% seen just once and 7.5% to 9% held by the top ten. The sequenced sample was CD8+ T cells from PBMCs. The receptors here all came from a human donor in good health (CMV status not recorded). Some clones in this sample may be carry-over from other donors' samples.

As concerns this clonotype: This clone may be a read error of a much larger clone one base away. The rearrangement links TRBV7-6 to TRBJ2-2; D unclear. Trimming cost V 7 bases and J 9 bases, with 12 bases left between them. Germline V gene data show CDR1 as SGHVS and CDR2 as FNYEAQ. The CDR3 totals 12 residues. This CDR3 is CASNLNARELFF. The CDR3 DNA is TGTGCCAGCAACTTGAACGCTAGGGAGCTGTTTTTT.

The rearrangement joins TRBV20-1 to TRBJ2-2; D might be TRBD2 (6 bases). Trimming stripped 7 bases from V and 3 bases from J, with 12 bases between. The CDR3 is made up of 13 amino acids. The germline gives CDR1 DFQATT, CDR2 SNEGSKA (reference sequence). The chain's CDR3 is CSVSGDHTGELFF. The CDR3 nucleotides read TGCAGTGTATCGGGGGACCACACCGGGGAGCTGTTTTTT.

This clonotype has a single count. Just one base apart from a much larger clone, this may be a read error. The gene calls are TRBV10-3 and TRBJ2-5; TRBD2 agrees at 7 bases. CDR1 and CDR2 (germline): ENHRY, SYGVKD. This CDR3 spans 14 amino acids. CDR3: CTISELGEGETQYF. In DNA form, the CDR3 reads TGTACCATCAGTGAGCTCGGGGAGGGAGAGACCCAGTACTTC.

This clonotype appeared many times. The chain has TRBV19 and TRBJ2-2, with D unclear. This CDR3 has 15 amino acids. Trimming shortened V by 4 bases and J by 3 bases, and 12 bases separated the two germline ends. Germline CDR1 is LNHDA and CDR2 is SQIVND (reference sequence). The CDR3 here is CASSTRNWDTGELFF. The CDR3 DNA reads as TGTGCCAGTAGTACCCGGAATTGGGACACCGGGGAGCTGTTTTTT.

There are a few counts of this clonotype. The CDR3 is CSADTAGYGYTF. CDR3 in DNA: TGCAGTGCCGATACAGCAGGGTACGGCTACACCTTC. This chain joins TRBV20-1 and TRBJ1-2; D might be TRBD1 (5 bases). Germline CDR1 and CDR2: DFQATT and SNEGSKA (reference sequence). Trimming took off 6 bases at V and 8 bases at J, with 16 bases between the two ends. The CDR3 is 12 residues long.

This clonotype came up a few times. This rearrangement joins TRBV9 to TRBJ1-1; possibly TRBD1 for D (6 bases). The CDR3 has 14 amino acids. Looked up from germline, CDR1 is SGDLS and CDR2 is YYNGEE. The V end was cut by 0 bases, the J end by 4 bases, with 10 bases between. The DNA of the CDR3 is TGTGCCAGCAGCGTAGGGGTAGGGGGCACTGAAGCTTTCTTT. It translates to CASSVGVGGTEAFF.

This clonotype was recorded a few times. CDR3 sequence: CASSLPGRRETQYF. As DNA, the CDR3 is TGTGCCAGCAGCTTGCCTGGACGGCGGGAGACCCAGTACTTC. The chain combines TRBV5-6 with TRBJ2-5, with D uncertain. Per the germline V gene, CDR1 is SGHDT and CDR2 is YYEEEE. The ends were cut back, 1 base at V and 5 bases at J, with 12 bases in the middle. This CDR3 is built from 14 residues.